This entry lists 32 T cell receptor beta chains sequenced from one sample in a study of blood T cell repertoires in COVID-19. TCRdb keeps only in-frame clones here, not all; method: immunoSEQ multiplex PCR. The sample comprises roughly 84,000 clones, just under 80% of which are singletons, and roughly 38% rests with the top ten. The specimen sequenced was peripheral blood. The receptors come from a man in his sixties with COVID-19, enrolled during active disease.

The gene calls are TRBV7-3 and TRBJ2-3; 8 nucleotides align to TRBD2. The CDR3 is 18 residues long. The germline CDR1 and CDR2 sequences are SGHTA and FQGTGA. Losses at the gene ends were 5 bases for V and 10 bases for J; bases not matched to a gene: 23. In nucleotides, the CDR3 is TGTGCCAGCAGCCCTCTCGGAGGGCGGGGGGTTTCATTACGCTCGCAGTATTTT. Residues: CASSPLGGRGVSLRSQYF.

The chain joins TRBV6-5 to TRBJ2-6; 8 bases are a match to TRBD1. Germline V gene data show CDR1 as MNHEY and CDR2 as SVGAGI. V lost 6 bases and J lost 2; bases outside the gene matches: 3. This CDR3 comprises 15 residues. CDR3 loop: CASRTGAAGANVLTF. The CDR3 nucleotides read TGTGCCAGCAGGACAGGGGCGGCTGGGGCCAACGTCCTGACTTTC.

The V and J genes are TRBV25-1 and TRBJ2-1, with TRBD2 as a possible D gene (5 bases). The length of the CDR3 is 15 residues. Per germline, CDR1 MGHDK and CDR2 SYGVNS. Trimming took 3 bases from V and 6 from J, leaving 15 bases between them. The DNA for the CDR3 is TGTGCCAGCAGTGACGGAACACCTAGCTTCAATGAGCAGTTCTTC. The encoded protein is CASSDGTPSFNEQFF.

The V gene is TRBV6-2 or TRBV6-3, the J gene TRBJ1-1; D remains unclear. Per germline, CDR1 MNHEY and CDR2 SVGEGT. The length of the CDR3 is 13 residues. Trimming removed 4 bases at V and 5 bases at J, with 11 bases between. The CDR3 is CASSWRGKTEAFF. The CDR3 DNA reads as TGTGCCAGCAGTTGGCGGGGAAAGACTGAAGCTTTCTTT.

This chain joins TRBV9 and TRBJ1-5; TRBD1 is a possible D gene (5 bases). CDR1 SGDLS and CDR2 YYNGEE come from the germline V gene. CDR3 length: 14 residues. V was pared by 0 bases and J by 6 bases, with 10 bases between. As DNA, the CDR3 is TGTGCCAGCAGCGTAGAAGGGAGGGGTCAGCCCCAGCATTTT. The encoded protein is CASSVEGRGQPQHF.

This clone was seen only a few times. The chain couples TRBV2 to TRBJ2-1; 7 bases match TRBD2. CDR3 length equals 14 residues. CDR1 SNHLY and CDR2 FYNNEI come from the germline V gene. Trimming at V came to 3 bases and at J to 5 bases, leaving 4 bases not matched to a gene. Here the CDR3 reads CASSDTSANNEQFF. The CDR3 DNA is TGTGCCAGCAGTGATACTAGCGCGAACAATGAGCAGTTCTTC.

The V call is TRBV14, the J call TRBJ1-1; unclear D gene. V lost 4 bases and J 0 bases, leaving 9 bases between the germline ends. The CDR3 covers 14 residues. Germline V gene sequence: CDR1 SGHDN, CDR2 FVKESK. This CDR3 is CASSPQAMNTEAFF. The CDR3 DNA sequence: TGTGCCAGCAGCCCGCAGGCGATGAACACTGAAGCTTTCTTT.

The chain couples TRBV6-5 to TRBJ1-5; 7 bases line up with TRBD1. CDR3 length: 15 residues. V lost 8 bases, J lost 3 bases, and 10 bases stayed unmatched. Per germline, CDR1 MNHEY and CDR2 SVGAGI. CDR3 protein: CASSIRQGANQPQHF. CDR3 DNA: TGTGCCAGCTCGATTAGACAGGGTGCCAATCAGCCCCAGCATTTT.

The chain joins TRBV7-6 to TRBJ2-3; no definite D call. Germline V lookup: CDR1 SGHVS, CDR2 FNYEAQ. The CDR3 runs 15 residues. The V gene lost 1 base and the J gene lost 3 bases, with 11 bases spanning the gap. CDR3 in DNA: TGTGCCAGCAGCTTAGGTTCCCCCCTGACAGATACGCAGTATTTT. Its protein is CASSLGSPLTDTQYF.

The V and J genes are TRBV9 and TRBJ1-6, with D maybe TRBD1 (5 bases). This CDR3 is 15 amino acids long. V lost 4 bases and J 7 bases, leaving 15 bases between the germline ends. The germline V gene encodes CDR1 SGDLS and CDR2 YYNGEE. Written as DNA, the CDR3 is TGTGCCAGCAGCAGCCCGCAGGGCAGGAATTCACCCCTCCACTTT. This encodes CASSSPQGRNSPLHF.

The chain has TRBV3-1 (or the pseudogene TRBV3-2) and TRBJ2-2, with 7 bases fitting TRBD1. Germline assignment: CDR1 LGHDT and CDR2 YNNKEL (reference sequence). The CDR3 sequence is 16 residues long. V shed 3 bases, J shed 3 bases, and the junction held 7 bases outside the gene matches. CDR3 coding DNA: TGTGCCAGCAGCCACGACAGGGTATTGTACACCGGGGAGCTGTTTTTT. This codes for CASSHDRVLYTGELFF.

The V call is TRBV6-5, the J call TRBJ1-2; no reliable D call. Trimming removed 4 bases at V and 8 bases at J, with 8 bases between. The CDR3 has 11 amino acids. In germline, CDR1 is MNHEY, CDR2 SVGAGI. CDR3 sequence (DNA): TGTGCCAGCAGTTTAGCGGGCGGCTACACCTTC. Encoded protein: CASSLAGGYTF.

The chain carries TRBV27 and TRBJ2-3, with D unresolved. Germline loops: CDR1 MNHEY, CDR2 SMNVEV (reference sequence). The CDR3 is 16 residues long. V was cut by 5 bases and J by 0 bases, with 15 bases left in between. CDR3 DNA sequence: TGTGCCAGCAGTCCGATAGCCGAAACTAGCACAGATACGCAGTATTTT. It yields the protein CASSPIAETSTDTQYF.

The V and J genes are TRBV7-3 and TRBJ1-1, with D possibly being TRBD1 (5 bases). Trimming left V 5 bases short and J 2 bases short, with 12 bases between. The CDR3 has 14 amino acids. Germline assignment: CDR1 SGHTA and CDR2 FQGTGA. The CDR3 DNA is TGTGCCAGCAGCCCTAACGGGGGTAACACTGAAGCTTTCTTT. It yields the protein CASSPNGGNTEAFF.

The chain recombines TRBV9 with TRBJ2-2; 9 bases align to TRBD1. After removal of 4 bases from V and 4 bases from J, the junction contained 11 bases not matched to a gene. CDR3 size: 17 residues. CDR1 SGDLS and CDR2 YYNGEE come from the germline V gene. The chain's CDR3 is CASSPIAGTGPTGELFF. CDR3 in DNA: TGTGCCAGCAGCCCTATCGCAGGGACAGGGCCCACCGGGGAGCTGTTTTTT.

This clone turned up a few times. The chain couples TRBV7-9 to TRBJ2-5; 10 nucleotides match TRBD1. CDR3 length: 17 residues. V shed 5 bases, J shed 5 bases, and the junction held 14 bases outside the gene matches. The germline V gene encodes CDR1 SEHNR and CDR2 FQNEAQ (reference sequence). Here the CDR3 reads CASSPPGTGDLKETQYF. The CDR3 DNA follows: TGTGCCAGCAGCCCGCCTGGGACAGGGGATTTGAAGGAGACCCAGTACTTC. The entire variable domain, with the rest obtained from reference TRBV7-9 and TRBJ2-5, is as follows: DTGVSQNPRHKITKRGQNVTFRCDPISEHNRLYWYRQTLGQGPEFLTYFQNEAQLEKSRLLSDRFSAERPKGSFSTLEIQRTEQGDSAMYLCASSPPGTGDLKETQYFGPGTRLLVL.

This rearrangement joins TRBV5-1 to TRBJ2-1, with 13 bases aligning to TRBD2. Germline lookup yields CDR1 SGHRS and CDR2 YFSETQ. V shed 2 bases, J shed 7 bases, and the junction held 6 bases outside the gene matches. The CDR3 spans 16 residues. CDR3 coding DNA: TGCGCCAGCAGCTTCACAGGACTAGCGGGAGTGAATGAGCAGTTCTTC. It translates to CASSFTGLAGVNEQFF.

In this sample, this clone turned up a few times. The V call is TRBV29-1, the J call TRBJ1-1; no definite D call. This CDR3 contains 11 residues. Between the trimmed V and J ends, which lost 2 bases and 1 base, there was a span of 2 bases. Germline lookup yields CDR1 SQVTM and CDR2 ANQGSEA. The CDR3 region is CSVERNTEAFF. CDR3 DNA sequence: TGCAGCGTTGAACGGAACACTGAAGCTTTCTTT.

J is TRBJ1-2 and V is TRBV5-6; D might be TRBD1 (6 bases). CDR3 length: 14 amino acids. Trimming pared 4 bases from V and 8 bases from J, leaving 18 bases between. Germline CDR1 reads SGHDT; CDR2 reads YYEEEE. The CDR3 loop reads CASSTTQGFRGYTF. CDR3 DNA sequence: TGTGCCAGCAGCACCACACAGGGTTTTCGGGGCTACACCTTC.

This clone was seen just once. The chain links TRBV6-5 to TRBJ2-4, with 9 bases matching TRBD1. Germline CDR1 MNHEY, CDR2 SVGAGI. Losses at the gene ends were 2 bases for V and 6 bases for J; bases not matched to a gene: 8. The CDR3 runs 16 residues. The DNA of the CDR3 is TGTGCCAGCAGTTACCCGGGACAGGGTTCTCTAAACATTCAGTACTTC. It yields the protein CASSYPGQGSLNIQYF.

V and J are TRBV6-5 and TRBJ1-2; D unclear. Germline V gene sequence: CDR1 MNHEY, CDR2 SVGAGI. This CDR3 has 15 residues. The ends were cut back, 7 bases at V and 6 bases at J, with 21 bases in the middle. CDR3 sequence reads: CASTYSPGGGNGYTF. Here the CDR3 DNA reads TGTGCCAGCACCTACAGCCCAGGCGGAGGAAATGGCTACACCTTC.

Here the CDR3 DNA reads TGTGCCAGCCGACCTACAGGGATTAGGTCCTATAATTCACCCCTCCACTTT. Amino acids: CASRPTGIRSYNSPLHF. The chain couples TRBV27 to TRBJ1-6; D possibly corresponds to TRBD1 (6 bases). Trimming left V 8 bases short and J 1 base short, with 18 bases between. The CDR3 is 17 residues long. Germline V gene data show CDR1 as MNHEY and CDR2 as SMNVEV (reference sequence).

V gene TRBV5-1 combines with J gene TRBJ1-1, with a possible D match to TRBD1 (6 bases). Trimming pared 4 bases from V and 1 base from J, leaving 11 bases between. Looked up from germline, CDR1 is SGHRS and CDR2 is YFSETQ. The CDR3 loop spans 14 amino acids. This CDR3 is CASSLGGQNTEAFF. The CDR3 DNA is TGCGCCAGCAGCCTTGGGGGACAGAACACTGAAGCTTTCTTT.

The V gene is TRBV12-3 or TRBV12-4, the J gene TRBJ1-5, with D possibly matching TRBD1 (5 bases). V was shortened by 4 bases and J by 6 bases, with 7 bases between the two germline ends. CDR3 size: 12 residues. CDR3 DNA sequence: TGTGCCAGCAGTTACGGGGGTCAGCCCCAGCATTTT. This sequence encodes CASSYGGQPQHF.

V usage is TRBV11-2 and J usage is TRBJ2-2, with a weak D call TRBD1 (5 bases). This CDR3 has 16 residues. The germline V gene has CDR1 SGHAT and CDR2 FQNNGV. Trimming pared 4 bases from V and 2 bases from J, leaving 14 bases between. The CDR3 DNA reads TGTGCCAGCAGCTCAGGCGAGCAGGGTAACACCGGGGAGCTGTTTTTT. This translates into CASSSGEQGNTGELFF.

This clone appeared a few times. This chain links TRBV10-1 with TRBJ1-1; 10 nucleotides agree with TRBD1. Unmatched junction bases numbered 4, after V lost 4 bases and J lost 5 bases. The CDR3 runs 14 residues. Germline V gene lookup returns CDR1 WNHNN and CDR2 SYGVQD (reference sequence). The CDR3 DNA sequence: TGCGCCAGCAGTGGGGACAGGGGTTTTACTGAAGCTTTCTTT. It translates to CASSGDRGFTEAFF.

The J gene is TRBJ1-2, the V gene TRBV19; D call uncertain. The CDR3 contains 13 residues. The germline V gene encodes CDR1 LNHDA and CDR2 SQIVND (reference sequence). V dropped 4 bases and J dropped 4 bases, with 10 bases sitting between them. DNA for the CDR3: TGTGCCAGTAGTAACGAGGGCTTCTATGGCTACACCTTC. This gives the protein CASSNEGFYGYTF.

The chain couples TRBV18 to TRBJ1-1; a weak D match, TRBD1 (5 bases). Germline V gene lookup returns CDR1 KGHSH and CDR2 LQKENI. The V and J ends lost 2 bases and 7 bases respectively, with 14 bases between them. CDR3 length: 14 amino acids. CDR3 sequence reads: CASSPGRVWGEAFF. As DNA, the CDR3 is TGTGCCAGCTCACCAGGCAGGGTATGGGGTGAAGCTTTCTTT.

This chain uses TRBV7-8 with TRBJ1-4; D remains unclear. The CDR3 has 16 residues. Germline V lookup: CDR1 SGHVS, CDR2 FQNEAQ. V lost 2 bases to trimming and J lost 4 bases, with 14 bases between them. The CDR3 spells CASSLFGLERNEKLFF. In DNA, the CDR3 is TGTGCCAGCAGCTTATTCGGACTCGAACGTAATGAAAAACTGTTTTTT.

Only one count was recorded for this clone. The chain has TRBV2 and TRBJ1-5; TRBD1 might be the D (5 bases). The CDR3 is made up of 16 amino acids. Per the germline V gene, CDR1 is SNHLY and CDR2 is FYNNEI. V was clipped by 4 bases and J by 0 bases, with 13 bases between them. The CDR3 loop reads CASSVSRAYSNQPQHF. CDR3 sequence (DNA): TGTGCCAGCAGTGTGTCCAGGGCCTATAGCAATCAGCCCCAGCATTTT.

The CDR3 DNA sequence: TGTGCCACCAGCAGAGATCGCTCCCCCTACGGCGAGCAGTACTTC. It codes for CATSRDRSPYGEQYF. The rearrangement uses TRBV15 and TRBJ2-7; D is unresolved. Between the trimmed V and J ends, which lost 0 bases and 6 bases, there was a span of 15 bases. Germline V gene data show CDR1 as LNHNV and CDR2 as YYDKDF (reference sequence). The length of the CDR3 is 15 residues. Based on the CDR3 plus reference TRBV15 and TRBJ2-7, the full variable domain is DAMVIQNPRYQVTQFGKPVTLSCSQTLNHNVMYWYQQKSSQAPKLLFHYYDKDFNNEADTPDNFQSRRPNTSFCFLDIRSPGLGDTAMYLCATSRDRSPYGEQYFGPGTRLTVT.

The chain links TRBV18 to TRBJ2-3; TRBD1 aligns across 8 bases. V lost 2 bases and J lost 0; bases outside the gene matches: 16. CDR1 KGHSH and CDR2 LQKENI come from the germline V gene. CDR3 size: 20 residues. CDR3 bases: TGTGCCAGCTCACCAGACAGGGGCTCTGGGGGGACCTCTAGCACAGATACGCAGTATTTT. It codes for CASSPDRGSGGTSSTDTQYF.